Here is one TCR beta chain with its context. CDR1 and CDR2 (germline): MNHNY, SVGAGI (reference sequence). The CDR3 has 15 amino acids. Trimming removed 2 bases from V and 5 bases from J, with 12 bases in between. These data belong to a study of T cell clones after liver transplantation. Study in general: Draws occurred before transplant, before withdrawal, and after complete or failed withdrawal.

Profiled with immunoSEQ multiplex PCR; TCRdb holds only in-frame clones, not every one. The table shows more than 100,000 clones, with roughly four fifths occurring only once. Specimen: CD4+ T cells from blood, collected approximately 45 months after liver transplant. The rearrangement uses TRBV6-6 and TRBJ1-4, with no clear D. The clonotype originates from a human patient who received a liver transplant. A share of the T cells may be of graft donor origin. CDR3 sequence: CASSYGGGSNEKLFF. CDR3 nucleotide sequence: TGTGCCAGCAGTTACGGAGGCGGGTCAAATGAAAAACTGTTTTTT.